The clone carrying this T cell receptor (beta chain) was observed a handful of times. This sample stems from a study of radiotherapy plus CTLA-4 blockade in lung cancer. Trimming removed 3 bases at V and 6 bases at J, with 21 bases between. The V gene's germline CDR1 is SGDLS and CDR2 YYNGEE. The CDR3 totals 16 residues. Some clones are missing from TCRdb's copy, which holds only in-frame ones; the method was immunoSEQ multiplex PCR. This table has 40,000 to 50,000 clones, 82% appearing once. The sequenced sample was peripheral blood, obtained from a patient treated with radiotherapy plus ipilimumab. The J gene is TRBJ1-1, the V gene TRBV9, with D perhaps TRBD1 (6 bases). The sequence was obtained from a human donor with non-small cell lung cancer who had stable disease on radiotherapy plus ipilimumab. The chain's CDR3 is CASSAFTGFESAEAFF. As DNA, the CDR3 is TGTGCCAGCAGCGCGTTTACAGGGTTTGAGAGCGCTGAAGCTTTCTTT.